This TCR beta chain derives from a study of control samples from healthy donors and cancer patients. TCRdb keeps only in-frame clones here, not all; method: immunoSEQ multiplex PCR. The sample records under 450,000 clones, 90% being singletons. The CDR3 loop spans 17 amino acids. Germline-derived CDR1 and CDR2 are SEHNR and FQNEAQ (reference sequence). Trimming took 5 bases from V and 0 from J; bases not matched to a gene: 6. This clonotype originated in a man in his forties or fifties with head and neck cancer. Sequenced: PBMCs. The V call is TRBV7-9, the J call TRBJ2-5; 13 bases are shared with TRBD2. The DNA of the CDR3 is TGTGCCAGCAGCAAGGGACTAGCGGGGACTTACCAAGAGACCCAGTACTTC. Protein sequence: CASSKGLAGTYQETQYF.